The clone carrying this T cell receptor (beta chain) was found a few times. Its antigen is unknown. The data were obtained in a study of graft-versus-host responses after intestinal transplantation. Study in general: Each of the recipients got a multivisceral, liver-intestinal, or isolated intestinal transplant. Overall study findings and caveats: Graft-versus-host to host-versus-graft clonal ratios in allografts were high in patients with graft-donor T cell macrochimerism. Circulating GvH clones peaking coincided with falling HvG clones soon after transplant.

Using immunoSEQ multiplex PCR, the repertoire was profiled, and TCRdb retains in-frame clones only, with some absent. This table holds some 39,000 clones, nearly 95% found once. The germline V gene has CDR1 LNHDA and CDR2 SQIVND (reference sequence). J gave up 4 bases and V 3 bases, and 5 bases lay outside the gene matches. This CDR3 comprises 14 residues. The clonotype was recovered from a human donor who was the organ donor for an intestinal transplant. Material: unstimulated CD8+ T cells sorted from spleen or lymph node cells, obtained before transplant. The V gene is TRBV19, the J gene TRBJ2-7, with 8 nucleotides matching TRBD1. The CDR3 loop reads CASSMAGGDYEQYF. The CDR3 DNA sequence: TGTGCCAGTAGTATGGCAGGGGGCGATTACGAGCAGTACTTC. The variable domain in full, completed from reference TRBV19 and TRBJ2-7, reads DGGITQSPKYLFRKEGQNVTLSCEQNLNHDAMYWYRQDPGQGLRLIYYSQIVNDFQKGDIAEGYSVSREKKESFPLTVTSAQKNPTAFYLCASSMAGGDYEQYFGPGTRLTVT.